The source of this TCR beta chain is a study of T cells in Graves' hyperthyroidism and ophthalmopathy. What was amplified from RNA transcripts were TCR beta CDR3 regions. First-round RT-PCR targeting the TCR CDR3 was performed with the HTBI primer set. MiXCR, run by TCRdb on the multiplex PCR reads, gives a single entry per CDR3 protein. This sample has some 600,000 distinct CDR3 sequences, with around 42% found just once. The definition of stable Graves' hyperthyroidism was no ophthalmopathy progression within 18 months. Trimming removed 9 bases from V and 5 bases from J, with 11 bases in between. The germline CDR1 and CDR2 sequences are SNHLY and FYNNEI. CDR3 size: 11 residues.

Specimen: peripheral blood or thyroid tissue (not recorded which). This clonotype was obtained from a woman aged 18-30 years with Graves' hyperthyroidism. J is TRBJ2-7 and V is TRBV2; either TRBD1 or TRBD2 may supply D (5 bases each). CDR3 DNA: TGTGCCAGGGGGGACGTCGACGAGCAGTACTTC. Protein sequence: CARGDVDEQYF. Full variable domain (outside the CDR3, taken from reference TRBV2 and TRBJ2-7): EPEVTQTPSHQVTQMGQEVILRCVPISNHLYFYWYRQILGQKVEFLVSFYNNEISEKSEIFDDQFSVERPDGSNFTLKIRSTKLEDSAMYFCARGDVDEQYFGPGTRLTVT.